This entry concerns a single T cell receptor (beta chain). This CDR3 region has 13 residues. V lost 0 bases, J lost 3 bases, and 6 bases lay in between. CDR1 is SGDLS and CDR2 is YYNGEE in the germline V gene. The repertoire was sequenced with immunoSEQ multiplex PCR; TCRdb's copy has only in-frame clones and lacks some. The sample includes about 64,000 clones, more than 75% seen only once; the top ten take around an eighth. These data are taken from a study of blood T cell repertoires in COVID-19. Across the study: Italy, Spain and the United States were the sources of the convalescent and acute COVID-19 samples. Nucleic acid was either cDNA or gDNA, and it came from T cells, B-cell-depleted T cells, or PBMCs.

The TCR was taken from a man older than 75 with acute or convalescent COVID-19. Sample: peripheral blood. The chain uses TRBV9 and TRBJ1-2; no clear D gene. The CDR3 reads CASSVGGDYGYTF. For the CDR3, the DNA is TGTGCCAGCAGCGTAGGGGGAGACTATGGCTACACCTTC. Full variable domain (missing parts from reference TRBV9 and TRBJ1-2): DSGVTQTPKHLITATGQRVTLRCSPRSGDLSVYWYQQSLDQGLQFLIQYYNGEERAKGNILERFSAQQFPDLHSELNLSSLELGDSALYFCASSVGGDYGYTFGSGTRLTVV.